This T cell receptor beta chain was captured by sequencing in a study of cytomegalovirus exposure and HLA in healthy donors. The CDR3 is 13 amino acids. Germline-derived CDR1 and CDR2 are SGHTA and FQGNSA. Trimming cost V 11 bases and J 3 bases, with 16 bases left between them. Note on this clone: Its antigen remains unknown.

Study results and caveats: Common viral pathogens seemed to be connected with several of the most significant clusters, according to a later analysis. Many donors carried some public TCRs, although rarity characterized most TCR sequences. A missense variant in DCLRE1C was later tied to TCR beta V- and J-gene trimming.

Vbeta (60) and Jbeta (13) primers were used in the PCR. Repertoires were generated with immunoSEQ multiplex PCR, while TCRdb's copy carries only in-frame clones and drops some. The profile shows about 120,000 clones, 70% to 80% of them singletons. The chain uses TRBV7-2 and TRBJ1-2, with D perhaps TRBD1 (6 bases). The sequence was obtained from a man aged 25-45 years in good health and CMV-seropositive. The sequencing sample was made of PBMCs. CDR3 in amino acids: CALKGERYYGYTF. For the CDR3, the DNA is TGTGCCCTCAAGGGGGAAAGGTACTATGGCTACACCTTC.